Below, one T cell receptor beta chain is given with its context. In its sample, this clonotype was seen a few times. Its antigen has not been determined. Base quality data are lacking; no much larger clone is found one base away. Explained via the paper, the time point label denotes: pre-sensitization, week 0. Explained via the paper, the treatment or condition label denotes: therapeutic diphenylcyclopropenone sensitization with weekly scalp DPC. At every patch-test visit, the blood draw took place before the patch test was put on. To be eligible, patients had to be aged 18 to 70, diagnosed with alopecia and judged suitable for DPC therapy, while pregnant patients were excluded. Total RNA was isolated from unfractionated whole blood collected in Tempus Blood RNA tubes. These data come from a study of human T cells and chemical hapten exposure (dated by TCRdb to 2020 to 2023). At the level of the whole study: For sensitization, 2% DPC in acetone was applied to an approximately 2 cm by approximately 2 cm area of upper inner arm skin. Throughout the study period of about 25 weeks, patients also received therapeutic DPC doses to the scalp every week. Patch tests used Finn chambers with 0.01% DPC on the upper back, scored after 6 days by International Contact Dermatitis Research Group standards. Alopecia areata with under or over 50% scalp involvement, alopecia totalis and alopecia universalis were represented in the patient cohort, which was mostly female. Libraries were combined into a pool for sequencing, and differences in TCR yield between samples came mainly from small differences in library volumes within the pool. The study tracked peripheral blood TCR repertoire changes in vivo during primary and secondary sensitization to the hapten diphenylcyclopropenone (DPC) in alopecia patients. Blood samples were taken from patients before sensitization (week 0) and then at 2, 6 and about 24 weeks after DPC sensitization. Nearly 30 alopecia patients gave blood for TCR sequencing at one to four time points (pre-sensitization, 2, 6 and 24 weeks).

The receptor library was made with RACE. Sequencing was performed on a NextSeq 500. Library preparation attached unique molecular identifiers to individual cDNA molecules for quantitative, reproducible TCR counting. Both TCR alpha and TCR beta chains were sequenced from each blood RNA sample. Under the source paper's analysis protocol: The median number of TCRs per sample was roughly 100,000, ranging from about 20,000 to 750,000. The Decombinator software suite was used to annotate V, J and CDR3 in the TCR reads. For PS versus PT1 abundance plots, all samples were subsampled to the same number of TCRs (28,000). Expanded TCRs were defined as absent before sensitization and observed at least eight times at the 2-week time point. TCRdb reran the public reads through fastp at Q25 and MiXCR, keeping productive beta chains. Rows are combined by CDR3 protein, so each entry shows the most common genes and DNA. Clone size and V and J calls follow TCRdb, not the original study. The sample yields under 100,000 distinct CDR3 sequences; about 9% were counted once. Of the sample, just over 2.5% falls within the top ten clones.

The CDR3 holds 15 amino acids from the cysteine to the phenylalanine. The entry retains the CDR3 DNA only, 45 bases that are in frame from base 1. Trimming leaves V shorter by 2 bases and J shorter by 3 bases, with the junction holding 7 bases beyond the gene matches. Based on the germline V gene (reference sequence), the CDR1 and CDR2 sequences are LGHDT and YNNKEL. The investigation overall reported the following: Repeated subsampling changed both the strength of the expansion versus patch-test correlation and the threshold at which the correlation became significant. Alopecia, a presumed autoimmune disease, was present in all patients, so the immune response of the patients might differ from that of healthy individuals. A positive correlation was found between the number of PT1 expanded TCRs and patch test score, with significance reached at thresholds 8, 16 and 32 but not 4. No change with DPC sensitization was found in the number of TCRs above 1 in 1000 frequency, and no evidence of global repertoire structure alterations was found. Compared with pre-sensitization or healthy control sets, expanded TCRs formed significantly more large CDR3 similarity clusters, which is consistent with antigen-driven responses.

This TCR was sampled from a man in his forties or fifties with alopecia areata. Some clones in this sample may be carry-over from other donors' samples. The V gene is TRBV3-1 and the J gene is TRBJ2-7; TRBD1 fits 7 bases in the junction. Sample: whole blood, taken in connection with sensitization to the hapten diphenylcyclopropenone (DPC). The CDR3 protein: CASSQPSRGHYEQYF. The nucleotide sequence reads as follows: TGTGCCAGCAGCCAACCGTCGAGGGGGCACTACGAGCAGTACTTC.